This TCR beta chain was profiled in a study of T cells in Graves' hyperthyroidism and ophthalmopathy (dated by TCRdb to between 2019 and 2020). In terms of the full investigation: Peripheral blood was collected at initial diagnosis, before any treatment. The paper reports TCR Vbeta CDR3 sequencing of over 130 peripheral blood samples: 43 ophthalmopathy, under 80 hyperthyroidism and approximately 17 progressor patients. A discovery cohort of about a hundred patients, 43 with Graves' ophthalmopathy and about 60 with stable Graves' hyperthyroidism, was used to find distinguishing TCR V-J signatures. The 100 discovery patients were randomly divided into training and test sets at a 7:3 ratio. In more than five Graves' hyperthyroidism patients, the study also compared T-cell repertoires from thyroid tissue with T-cell repertoires from blood. Following sampling, methimazole starting at 30 mg daily was given to hyperthyroidism patients, and high-dose intravenous methylprednisolone was given to ophthalmopathy patients. Prospective prediction of ophthalmopathy was tested in an independent validation cohort of 18 to 20 hyperthyroidism patients and some 17 patients who later progressed to ophthalmopathy.

Ophthalmopathy patients had moderately to severely active disease, with a Clinical Activity Score of 3 or more, a NOSPECS grade of 4 or more, and a disease duration of less than 3 months. Patients with uncontrolled infections, other autoimmune diseases, pregnancy or lactation were excluded. Clinical symptoms, serum thyroxine and TRAb, thyroid ultrasound, and orbital computed tomography formed the basis for the diagnoses. PBMCs were separated from roughly 10 ml of fresh peripheral blood using Ficoll-Paque density gradient centrifugation. Total RNA was extracted using Trizol reagent, and RNA quality was assessed on an Agilent 2100 Bioanalyzer. This clonotype was observed a few times. It has no known antigen specificity. No base quality information exists; no much larger clone differs at one position. Amplification of TCR beta CDR3 regions was carried out from RNA transcripts. The TCR CDR3 was subjected to a first round of RT-PCR using the HTBI primer set and the Qiagen OneStep RT-PCR kit. Libraries were constructed in a second round of multiplex PCR, after which size selection and purification were carried out. Libraries were sequenced paired-end with 100 bp reads on an Illumina HiSeq2000. As for how the authors treated the data: SOAPnuke was used to process the raw data, throwing out any read that contained adapters or uncalled bases, had a mean Phred below 15, or lacked an exact constant-primer or identifier match. High-quality paired reads were merged with COPE v1.2.5, and unique nucleotide sequences were defined as clonotypes. MiTCR v1.1 was used to align the clonotypes against IMGT TRBV, TRBD and TRBJ reference segments. The analysis was restricted to V-J combinations with a frequency above 0.0001, which together covered roughly 99% of the repertoires. A TCS score was defined as the ratio between F50 (clonal expansion) and ExV (chaos), using BLOSUM62-based TCRdist between CDR3 peptides within each V-J. Welch's t-statistics and random forest reduced fewer than 600 V-J features to under 15, which were used in a naive Bayes classifier (R e1071). TCRdb's own reprocessing of the public reads used fastp at Q25 and MiXCR and kept productive beta chains. Rows with a matching CDR3 protein are joined into one entry that keeps the most common DNA and genes. The authors' filters were not applied to this entry. Here the sample has 600,000 or so distinct CDR3 sequences; 13% to 15% occur a single time. The biggest ten clones account for roughly 7% of the sample.

The CDR3 contains 14 residues, cysteine and phenylalanine counted. Left in the record is the CDR3 DNA by itself, 42 bases read in frame from the first base. CDR1 LGHNA and CDR2 YNFKEQ were looked up in the germline V gene. V was cut back by 5 bases and J by 3 bases, leaving a gap of 12 bases between them. The full study reports these points: Most expanded thyroid clonotypes (frequency above 0.001) were also detected in blood, a finding suggesting that blood repertoires may reflect thyroid immune responses. A model built on a 13 V-J signature distinguished ophthalmopathy from stable hyperthyroidism, reaching approximately 89% sensitivity and under 84% specificity in cross-validation and 80%/75% in testing. In validation, the model predicted progression to ophthalmopathy a median of about 6.5 months before onset, with approximately 71% sensitivity and around 76% specificity. Sample size was not statistically predetermined, and investigators were not blinded to group allocation.

The sequencing input was blood. This receptor was identified in a woman younger than 35 with Graves' ophthalmopathy. The chain couples TRBV4-2 to TRBJ2-3, with the identity of the D gene unclear. At the DNA level, the sequence is TGTGCCAGCAGCGAGCGTACGGATACAGATACGCAGTATTTT. Translated, it reads CASSERTDTDTQYF.